The clone carrying this T cell receptor (beta chain) has only one observation. Its matching antigen is unknown. This sample stems from a study of cytomegalovirus exposure and HLA in healthy donors. 60 Vbeta and 13 Jbeta primers were used in PCR. TCRdb's table, derived via immunoSEQ multiplex PCR, lists solely in-frame clones and lacks some. The table includes 100,000 to 150,000 clones, 65% to 80% detected once. Overall study findings and caveats: As was reported, the classifier diagnosed cytomegalovirus status with high specificity and sensitivity.

The CDR3 totals 15 residues. V shed 2 bases, J shed 8 bases, and the junction held 7 bases outside the gene matches. Germline V gene data show CDR1 as SGHRS and CDR2 as YFSETQ. Sequencing was done on a sample of PBMCs. The chain has TRBV5-1 and TRBJ1-2; 12 bases align to TRBD1. This TCR derives from a woman between 40 and 55 years old in good health and CMV-seropositive. The CDR3 nucleotides read TGCGCCAGCAGCTTTGGGGGACAGGGGGCCGGCGGCTACACCTTC. Protein: CASSFGGQGAGGYTF.